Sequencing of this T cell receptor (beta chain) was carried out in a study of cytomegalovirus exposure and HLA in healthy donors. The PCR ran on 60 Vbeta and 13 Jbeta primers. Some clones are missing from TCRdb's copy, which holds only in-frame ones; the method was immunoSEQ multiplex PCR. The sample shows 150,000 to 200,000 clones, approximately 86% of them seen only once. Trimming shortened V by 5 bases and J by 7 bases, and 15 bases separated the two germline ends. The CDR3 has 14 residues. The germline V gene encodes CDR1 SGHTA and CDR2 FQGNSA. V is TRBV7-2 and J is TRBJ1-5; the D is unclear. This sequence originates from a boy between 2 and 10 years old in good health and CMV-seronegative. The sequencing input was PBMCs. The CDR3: CASSPRAQVQPQHF. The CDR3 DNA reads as TGTGCCAGCAGCCCGCGGGCCCAGGTCCAGCCCCAGCATTTT. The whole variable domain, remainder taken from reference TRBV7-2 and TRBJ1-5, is GAGVSQSPSNKVTEKGKDVELRCDPISGHTALYWYRQSLGQGLEFLIYFQGNSAPDKSGLPSDRFSAERTGGSVSTLTIQRTQQEDSAVYLCASSPRAQVQPQHFGDGTRLSIL.